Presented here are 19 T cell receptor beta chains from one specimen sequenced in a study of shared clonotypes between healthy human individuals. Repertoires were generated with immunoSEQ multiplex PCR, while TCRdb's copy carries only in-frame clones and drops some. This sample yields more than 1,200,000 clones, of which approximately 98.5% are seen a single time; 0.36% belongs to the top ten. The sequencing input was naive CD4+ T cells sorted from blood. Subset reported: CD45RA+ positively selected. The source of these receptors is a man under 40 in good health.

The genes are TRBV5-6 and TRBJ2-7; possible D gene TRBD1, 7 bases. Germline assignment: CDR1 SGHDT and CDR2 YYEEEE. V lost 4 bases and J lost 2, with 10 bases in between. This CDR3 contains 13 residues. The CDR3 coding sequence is TGTGCCAGCAGCCCAGGGGGGACCTACGAGCAGTACTTC. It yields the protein CASSPGGTYEQYF.

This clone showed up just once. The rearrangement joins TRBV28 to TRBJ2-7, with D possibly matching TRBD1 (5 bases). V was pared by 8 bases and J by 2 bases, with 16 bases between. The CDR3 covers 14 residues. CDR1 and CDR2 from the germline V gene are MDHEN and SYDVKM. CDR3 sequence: CASGTQGVTYEQYF. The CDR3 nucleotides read TGTGCCAGCGGTACTCAAGGGGTCACCTACGAGCAGTACTTC.

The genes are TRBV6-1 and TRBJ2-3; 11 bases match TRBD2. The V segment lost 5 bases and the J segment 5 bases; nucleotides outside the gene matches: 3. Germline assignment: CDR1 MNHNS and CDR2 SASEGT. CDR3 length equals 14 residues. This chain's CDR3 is CASSISGRVDTQYF. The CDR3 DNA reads TGTGCCAGCAGTATTAGCGGGAGGGTAGATACGCAGTATTTT.

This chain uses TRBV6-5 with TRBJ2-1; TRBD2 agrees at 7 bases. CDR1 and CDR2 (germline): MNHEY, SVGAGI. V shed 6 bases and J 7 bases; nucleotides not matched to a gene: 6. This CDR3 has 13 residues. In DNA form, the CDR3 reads TGTGCCAGCAGGAGGACTAGTTCGAATGAGCAGTTCTTC. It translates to CASRRTSSNEQFF.

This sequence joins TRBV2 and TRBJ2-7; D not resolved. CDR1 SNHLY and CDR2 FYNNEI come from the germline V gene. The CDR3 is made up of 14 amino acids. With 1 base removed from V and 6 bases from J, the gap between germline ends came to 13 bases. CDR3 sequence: CASSEVSSQAEQYF. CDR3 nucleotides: TGTGCCAGCAGTGAAGTGTCATCGCAAGCCGAGCAGTACTTC. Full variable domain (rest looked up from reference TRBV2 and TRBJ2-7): EPEVTQTPSHQVTQMGQEVILRCVPISNHLYFYWYRQILGQKVEFLVSFYNNEISEKSEIFDDQFSVERPDGSNFTLKIRSTKLEDSAMYFCASSEVSSQAEQYFGPGTRLTVT.

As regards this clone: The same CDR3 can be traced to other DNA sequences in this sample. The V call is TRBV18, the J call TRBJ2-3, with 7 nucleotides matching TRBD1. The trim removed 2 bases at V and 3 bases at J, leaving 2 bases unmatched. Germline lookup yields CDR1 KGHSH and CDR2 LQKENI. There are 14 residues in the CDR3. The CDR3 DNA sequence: TGTGCCAGCTCACCATCGACAGGGACAGATACGCAGTATTTT. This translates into CASSPSTGTDTQYF.

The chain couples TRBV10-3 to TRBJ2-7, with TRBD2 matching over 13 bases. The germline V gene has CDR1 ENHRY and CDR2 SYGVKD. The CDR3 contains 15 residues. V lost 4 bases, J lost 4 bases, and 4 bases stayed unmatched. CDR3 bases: TGTGCCATCAGTGCCGGGACTAGCGGGATTTACGAGCAGTACTTC. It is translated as CAISAGTSGIYEQYF.

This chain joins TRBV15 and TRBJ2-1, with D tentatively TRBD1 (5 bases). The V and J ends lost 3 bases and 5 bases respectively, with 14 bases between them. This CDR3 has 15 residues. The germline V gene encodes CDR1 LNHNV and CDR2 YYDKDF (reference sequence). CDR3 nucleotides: TGTGCCACCAGCAGGGTGGGGCAGGTGGACAATGAGCAGTTCTTC. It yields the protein CATSRVGQVDNEQFF.

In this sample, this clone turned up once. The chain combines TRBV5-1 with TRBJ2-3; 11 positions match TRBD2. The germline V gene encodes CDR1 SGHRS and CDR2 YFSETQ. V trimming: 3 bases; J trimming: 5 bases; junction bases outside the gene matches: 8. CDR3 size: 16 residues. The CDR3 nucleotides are TGCGCCAGCAGCTCAACTACTAGCGGGAGTGGAGATACGCAGTATTTT. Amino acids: CASSSTTSGSGDTQYF.

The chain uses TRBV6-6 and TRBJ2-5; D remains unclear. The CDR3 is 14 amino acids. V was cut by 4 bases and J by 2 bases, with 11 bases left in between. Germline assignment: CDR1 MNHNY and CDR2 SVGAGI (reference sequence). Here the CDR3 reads CASSSPNRQETQYF. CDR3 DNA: TGTGCCAGCAGTTCCCCCAACCGACAAGAGACCCAGTACTTC.

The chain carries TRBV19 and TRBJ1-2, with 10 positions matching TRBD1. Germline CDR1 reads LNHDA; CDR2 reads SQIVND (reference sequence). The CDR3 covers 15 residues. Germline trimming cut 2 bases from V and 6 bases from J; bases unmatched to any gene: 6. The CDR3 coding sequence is TGTGCCAGTAGTATACCCGGACAGGGGGTTCATGGCTACACCTTC. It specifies CASSIPGQGVHGYTF.

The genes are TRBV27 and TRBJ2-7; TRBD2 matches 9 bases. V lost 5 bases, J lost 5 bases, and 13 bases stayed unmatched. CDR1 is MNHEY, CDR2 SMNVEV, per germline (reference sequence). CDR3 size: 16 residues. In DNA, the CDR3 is TGTGCCAGCAGTCAATTTTCGATTAGCGGGAGTGACGAGCAGTACTTC. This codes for CASSQFSISGSDEQYF.

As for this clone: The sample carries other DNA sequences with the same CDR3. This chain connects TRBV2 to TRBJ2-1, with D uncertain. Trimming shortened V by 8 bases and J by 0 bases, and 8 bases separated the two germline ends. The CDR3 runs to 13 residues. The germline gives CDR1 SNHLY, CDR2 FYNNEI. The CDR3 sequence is CASSFSSYNEQFF. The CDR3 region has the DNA TGTGCCAGCTCATTTAGCTCCTACAATGAGCAGTTCTTC.

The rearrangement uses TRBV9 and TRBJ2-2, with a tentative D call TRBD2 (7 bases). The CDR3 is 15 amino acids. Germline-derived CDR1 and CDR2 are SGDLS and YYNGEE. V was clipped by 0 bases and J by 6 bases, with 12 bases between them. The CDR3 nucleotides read TGTGCCAGCAGCGTAGGACAGGCGGGGGCCGGGGAGCTGTTTTTT. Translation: CASSVGQAGAGELFF.

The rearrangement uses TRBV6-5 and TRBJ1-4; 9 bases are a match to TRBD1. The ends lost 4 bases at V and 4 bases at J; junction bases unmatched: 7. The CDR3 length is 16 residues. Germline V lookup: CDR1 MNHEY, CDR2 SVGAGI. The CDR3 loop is CASSFYRGQGNEKLFF. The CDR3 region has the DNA TGTGCCAGCAGTTTCTACCGGGGACAGGGTAATGAAAAACTGTTTTTT.

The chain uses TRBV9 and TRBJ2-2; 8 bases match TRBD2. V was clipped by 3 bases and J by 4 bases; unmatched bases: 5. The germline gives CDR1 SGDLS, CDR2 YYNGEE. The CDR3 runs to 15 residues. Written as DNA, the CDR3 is TGTGCCAGCAGCGGAGAAGCGGGAGTCACCGGGGAGCTGTTTTTT. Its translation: CASSGEAGVTGELFF.

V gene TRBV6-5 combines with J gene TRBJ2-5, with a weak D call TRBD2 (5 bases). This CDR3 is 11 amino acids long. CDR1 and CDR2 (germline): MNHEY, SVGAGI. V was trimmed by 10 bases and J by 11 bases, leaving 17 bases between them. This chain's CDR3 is CATSRGGYQYF. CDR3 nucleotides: TGTGCCACCTCGCGAGGAGGCTATCAGTACTTC.

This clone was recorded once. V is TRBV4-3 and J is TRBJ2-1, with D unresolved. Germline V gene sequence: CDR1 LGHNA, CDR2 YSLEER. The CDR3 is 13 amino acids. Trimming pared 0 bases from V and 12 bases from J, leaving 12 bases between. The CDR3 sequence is CASSQDPAAPQFF. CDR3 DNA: TGCGCCAGCAGCCAAGATCCTGCGGCACCGCAGTTCTTC.

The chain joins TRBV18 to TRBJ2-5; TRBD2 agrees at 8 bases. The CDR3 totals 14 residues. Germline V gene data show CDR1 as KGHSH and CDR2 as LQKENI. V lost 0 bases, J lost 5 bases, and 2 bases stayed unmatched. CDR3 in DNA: TGTGCCAGCTCACCACCGGGACTAGTTGAGACCCAGTACTTC. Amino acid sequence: CASSPPGLVETQYF.